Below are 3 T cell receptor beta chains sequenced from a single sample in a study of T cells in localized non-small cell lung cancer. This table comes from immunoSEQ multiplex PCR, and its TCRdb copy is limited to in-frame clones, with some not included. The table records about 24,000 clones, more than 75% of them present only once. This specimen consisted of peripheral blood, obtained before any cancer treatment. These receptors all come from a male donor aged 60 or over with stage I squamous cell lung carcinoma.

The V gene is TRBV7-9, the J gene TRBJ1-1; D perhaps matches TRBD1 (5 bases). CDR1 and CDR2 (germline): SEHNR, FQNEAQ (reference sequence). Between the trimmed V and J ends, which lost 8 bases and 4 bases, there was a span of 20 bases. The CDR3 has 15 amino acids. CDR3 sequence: CASEDKVAQGTEAFF. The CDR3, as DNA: TGTGCCAGCGAAGACAAGGTGGCCCAGGGCACTGAAGCTTTCTTT.

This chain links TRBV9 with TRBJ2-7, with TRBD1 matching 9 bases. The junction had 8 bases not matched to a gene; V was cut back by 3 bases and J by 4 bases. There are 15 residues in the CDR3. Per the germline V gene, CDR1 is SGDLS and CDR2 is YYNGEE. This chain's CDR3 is CASSARTGVVYEQYF. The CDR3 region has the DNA TGTGCCAGCAGCGCTCGGACAGGGGTAGTTTACGAGCAGTACTTC.

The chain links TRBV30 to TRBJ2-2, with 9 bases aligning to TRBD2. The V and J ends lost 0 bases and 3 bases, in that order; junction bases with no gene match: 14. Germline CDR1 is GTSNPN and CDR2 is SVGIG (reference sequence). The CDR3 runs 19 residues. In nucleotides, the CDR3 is TGTGCCTGGAGTGTATTTAGCGGGAGTCTCTTTCCGGACACCGGGGAGCTGTTTTTT. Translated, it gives CAWSVFSGSLFPDTGELFF.